A selection of T cell receptor beta chains follows, all from one sample in a study of shared clonotypes between healthy human individuals. Sequencing used immunoSEQ multiplex PCR; TCRdb keeps in-frame clones, though not all of them. Here the sample spans millions of clones, 90% to 95% being singletons. Sample: naive CD8+ T cells from PBMCs. The receptors stem from a man between 18 and 35 years old in good health. Some clones in this sample may be carry-over from other donors' samples. Both conserved end residues are part of each CDR3. Each record gives: clone size, J gene, D gene, V gene, CDR3 DNA, CDR3 protein. A D gene is named only where the DNA matches it firmly. Size is stated for part of the rows, as once, few or many counts, or as a class when the clone is expanded.

size: -; J: TRBJ2-7; D: -; V: TRBV29-1; DNA: TGCAGCGTTGAACCCCCGGGGAGCAACGAGCAGTACTTC; CDR3: CSVEPPGSNEQYF
size: -; J: TRBJ2-7; D: TRBD1; V: TRBV7-9; DNA: TGTGCCAGCAGCCTTAGTACAGGGGTCTTCTCCTACGAGCAGTACTTC; CDR3: CASSLSTGVFSYEQYF
size: once; J: TRBJ2-5; D: -; V: TRBV27; DNA: TGTGCCAGCAGTTTATCGGGCGGGGTCCCGTACTTC; CDR3: CASSLSGGVPYF
size: -; J: TRBJ2-7; D: -; V: TRBV29-1; DNA: TGCAGCGTTGAAGTCTCGCCCGGGGAGCAGTACTTC; CDR3: CSVEVSPGEQYF
size: -; J: TRBJ2-7; D: TRBD2; V: TRBV28; DNA: TGTGCCAGCAGTCCGGGACTAGGAGTTTACGAGCAGTACTTC; CDR3: CASSPGLGVYEQYF
size: -; J: TRBJ2-1; D: -; V: TRBV6-1; DNA: TGTGCCTCTACACTAGGCAAAAGCTCCTACAATGAGCAGTTCTTC; CDR3: CASTLGKSSYNEQFF
size: -; J: TRBJ2-3; D: TRBD2; V: TRBV10-3; DNA: TGTGCCATCAGTGCCGGGACTAGCCTCACAGATACGCAGTATTTT; CDR3: CAISAGTSLTDTQYF
size: -; J: TRBJ2-1; D: -; V: TRBV27; DNA: TGTGCCAGCAGTTACGCATTAGCGGAACACAATGAGCAGTTCTTC; CDR3: CASSYALAEHNEQFF
size: once; J: TRBJ2-3; D: -; V: TRBV27; DNA: TGTGCCAGCAGCCTCGTTGGGGGCACAGATACGCAGTATTTT; CDR3: CASSLVGGTDTQYF
size: -; J: TRBJ2-7; D: -; V: TRBV27; DNA: TGTGCCAGCAGTTTCACGAAAGGGGAGCAGTACTTC; CDR3: CASSFTKGEQYF
size: -; J: TRBJ2-1; D: -; V: TRBV27; DNA: TGTGCCAGCAGTTTATCGCCCACGAGCTCCTACAATGAGCAGTTCTTC; CDR3: CASSLSPTSSYNEQFF
size: -; J: TRBJ2-7; D: -; V: TRBV7-2; DNA: TGTGCCAGCAGTCGACAGTTATACGAGCAGTACTTC; CDR3: CASSRQLYEQYF
size: once; J: TRBJ2-1; D: TRBD1; V: TRBV10-1; DNA: TGCGCCAGCAGTGACCCAACAGGGGAGAATGAGCAGTTCTTC; CDR3: CASSDPTGENEQFF
size: -; J: TRBJ2-2; D: TRBD2; V: TRBV7-9; DNA: TGTGCCAGCAGCGGACTAGCGGGAGTTGCCGGGGAGCTGTTTTTT; CDR3: CASSGLAGVAGELFF
size: -; J: TRBJ2-3; D: -; V: TRBV27; DNA: TGTGCCAGCACTTCTCGGCGGGACAAAGGGTCTGGGCGGCCTGTTCCCCTGGGTACGCAGTATTTT; CDR3: CASTSRRDKGSGRPVPLGTQYF
size: -; J: TRBJ2-5; D: TRBD1; V: TRBV5-8; DNA: TGTGCCAGCAGAAATTCACAGGGGGTCCCAGAGACCCAGTACTTC; CDR3: CASRNSQGVPETQYF
size: -; J: TRBJ2-1; D: TRBD2; V: TRBV27; DNA: TGTGCCAGCAGTTTTTCACTAGCGGGAAGTTACAATGAGCAGTTCTTC; CDR3: CASSFSLAGSYNEQFF
size: -; J: TRBJ2-7; D: TRBD2; V: TRBV4-3; DNA: TGCGCCAGCAGCCTCGGGACTAGCGGCTCCTACGAGCAGTACTTC; CDR3: CASSLGTSGSYEQYF
size: once; J: TRBJ1-1; D: TRBD1; V: TRBV7-8; DNA: TGTGCCAGCAGCTACCGGACAGGGACTGAAGCTTTCTTT; CDR3: CASSYRTGTEAFF
size: -; J: TRBJ1-6; D: -; V: TRBV5-4; DNA: TGTGCCAGCAGCTTTGAGGGTTCGCGCTCACCCCTCCACTTT; CDR3: CASSFEGSRSPLHF
size: -; J: TRBJ2-1; D: -; V: TRBV2; DNA: TGTGCCAGCTCTACGACAGGCACCCCCTCCTACAATGAGCAGTTCTTC; CDR3: CASSTTGTPSYNEQFF
size: -; J: TRBJ2-7; D: -; V: TRBV28; DNA: TGTGCCAGCAGTTTGGTCGGGGGCTCCTACGAGCAGTACTTC; CDR3: CASSLVGGSYEQYF
size: -; J: TRBJ2-7; D: -; V: TRBV13; DNA: TGTGCCAGCAGCTTAGGAGACAGGCTCTACGAGCAGTACTTC; CDR3: CASSLGDRLYEQYF
size: -; J: TRBJ1-1; D: -; V: TRBV13; DNA: TGTGCCAGCAGCTTAGAGGGTGTGGAACGGAGTAATCCGAACACTGAAGCTTTCTTT; CDR3: CASSLEGVERSNPNTEAFF
size: -; J: TRBJ2-3; D: -; V: TRBV5-5; DNA: TGTGCCAGCAGGCCTACTAGCCGTGGCACAGATACGCAGTATTTT; CDR3: CASRPTSRGTDTQYF
size: -; J: TRBJ1-2; D: -; V: TRBV5-1; DNA: TGCGCCAGCAGCTTGGTAGCAGGGAACTATGGCTACACCTTC; CDR3: CASSLVAGNYGYTF
size: -; J: TRBJ2-5; D: TRBD2; V: TRBV28; DNA: TGTGCCAGCACCCCCGGGGGGGGTTGGGAGACCCAGTACTTC; CDR3: CASTPGGGWETQYF
size: -; J: TRBJ2-4; D: -; V: TRBV7-9; DNA: TGTGCCAGCAGCCCCACAGGAGACATTCAGTACTTC; CDR3: CASSPTGDIQYF